The clone carrying this T cell receptor (beta chain) was seen a single time. The data are from a study of blood T cell repertoires in COVID-19. Per the study methods: Amplification of reference gene primers was used by the study to estimate nucleated cell counts. Only in-frame clones appear in the TCRdb table, and some are missing; sequencing was by immunoSEQ multiplex PCR. V, J and clone size are those of that table, while D and trimming were read from the DNA. The data contain 300,000 to 400,000 clones, more than 90% of them singletons. Germline trimming cut 9 bases from V and 3 bases from J; bases unmatched to any gene: 9. CDR1 and CDR2 from the germline V gene are LNHNV and YYDKDF (reference sequence). This CDR3 is 15 amino acids long.

The sequence was obtained from a woman under 40 who had been exposed to COVID-19. The V gene is TRBV15, the J gene TRBJ2-3; 10 bases align to TRBD1. Sequencing was carried out using PBMCs or T cells enriched from blood (not recorded which). The CDR3 reads CATNSGTGVTDTQYF. The DNA for the CDR3 is TGTGCCACGAACTCCGGGACAGGGGTAACAGATACGCAGTATTTT.